This T cell receptor (beta chain) stems from a study of T cell responses to AZD1222 COVID-19 vaccine (dated by TCRdb to the early 2020s). Background for the entire study: TCR sequencing was performed for roughly 250 trial participants, of whom approximately 200 were given two doses of AZD1222 and around 25 were given two doses of MenACWY control vaccine. Trial participants were enrolled by age into 18-55, 56-69 and 70-plus year subgroups, with around 150, 28 and 57 TCR-sequenced participants respectively.

The intended sense of this specimen's time point label: about 28 days (+/-7) after the second vaccine dose. AZD1222 recipients whose second dose came at about 4 weeks and those whose second dose came at about 12 weeks were combined into one group, since spike-specific TCR depth and breadth did not differ between the two schedules. The vaccinee samples were drawn from two UK trials, COV001 and COV002, one of which was a single-blind randomized controlled phase 2/3 trial testing AZD1222 (ChAdOx1 nCoV-19) in healthy adults. For TCRbeta chain sequencing, PBMC samples were collected from trial participants at day 0 and at day 28 after the second dose. Summary of the overall study and its limitations: Participants were mostly white British and included more females than males, and it was suggested by the authors that clonal diversity may have been underestimated. CD4 TCRs associated with the vaccine covered the entire spike protein, and the dominant responses were in regions 160-218 and 743-854. After two AZD1222 doses, both the breadth and the depth of spike-specific TCRs were significantly higher than at day 0 and than in MenACWY recipients. The 56-69-year group was small, and its depth increase did not reach significance, likely because of low power. No day 14 peak-response samples were available, so repertoires were characterized only after the peak T cell response. Conclusions about previously exposed vaccinees are limited because only a handful of AZD1222 recipients were SARS-CoV-2 seropositive at baseline. Nearly half of unique spike-specific TCRs reportedly recognized epitopes outside regions mutated in the B.1.351 and B.1.1.7 variants.

On this clone: Its antigen has not been determined. There are no base qualities to consult, and no much larger clone falls within one base.

The CDR3 regions of human TCRbeta chains were analyzed by immunosequencing. For the original study's pipeline: Repertoire TCRs were matched against a reference library of SARS-CoV-2-specific TCRs generated with the MIRA antigen-specificity platform. Breadth was defined as the fraction of unique TCRs that were SARS-CoV-2-associated, and depth was defined as the fraction of total T cells that were SARS-CoV-2-associated. Using the MIRA data, every spike-specific TCR was mapped to the spike region that the TCR reacted to and assigned to either a CD4 or a CD8 class. Log10-transformed breadth and depth values were compared by one-way ANOVA with Sidak's multiple comparisons tests. TCRdb took over this immuneACCESS table, retaining in-frame rearrangements with V and J assigned. Such tables are incomplete; in checked studies, under half of the missing clones stem from an unresolved V gene, and the remainder is unexplained. V, J and clone size were drawn from that table, and D and trimming were deduced from the DNA. Within this sample are approximately 150,000 clones, with 90% of them counted one time only. The ten largest account for around 6.3% of the sample.

The TCR was taken from an adult who received the AZD1222 COVID-19 vaccine. The sequences come from peripheral blood, collected 28 days after the second AZD1222 dose.

This receptor carries the CDR3 CATQGQGGKPQHF. Here is the DNA: TGTGCCACCCAGGGACAGGGAGGTAAGCCCCAGCATTTT. Here the chain combines TRBV28 and TRBJ1-5; 9 bases in between match TRBD1. Including cysteine and phenylalanine, the CDR3 has 13 amino acids. The kept DNA is CDR3 alone, 39 bases in frame from the first base. CDR1 and CDR2 were assigned from the germline V gene as MDHEN and SYDVKM. Germline trimming: 10 bases from V, 8 bases from J; junction bases outside gene matches: 9.